The clone carrying this T cell receptor (beta chain) was recorded only once. Its antigen is currently unknown. This sample is part of a study of Tregs in tolerant kidney transplant recipients. Between the trimmed V and J ends, which lost 3 bases and 1 base, there was a span of 16 bases. The CDR3 sequence is 17 residues long. CDR1 and CDR2 (germline): MDHEN, SYDVKM. Findings of the study overall: Findings come from small patient numbers and require larger validation. No direct test of biological reproducibility was done here.

Data came from immunoSEQ multiplex PCR; TCRdb stores just in-frame clones and leaves some out. The data show about 240,000 clones, 80% to 85% seen once. Thawed PBMCs were FACS-sorted into unstimulated CD4+CD25+CD127- regulatory T cells, CD4+CD25- non-regulatory cells, CD4 and CD8 cells. V usage is TRBV28 and J usage is TRBJ1-5; no reliable D call. Sequenced input: CD4+ T cells from blood. This sequence originates from a human donor in good health. CDR3 bases: TGTGCCAGCAGTTTGCTCCGGGCCCAACTCAGCAATCAGCCCCAGCATTTT. Amino acid sequence: CASSLLRAQLSNQPQHF.